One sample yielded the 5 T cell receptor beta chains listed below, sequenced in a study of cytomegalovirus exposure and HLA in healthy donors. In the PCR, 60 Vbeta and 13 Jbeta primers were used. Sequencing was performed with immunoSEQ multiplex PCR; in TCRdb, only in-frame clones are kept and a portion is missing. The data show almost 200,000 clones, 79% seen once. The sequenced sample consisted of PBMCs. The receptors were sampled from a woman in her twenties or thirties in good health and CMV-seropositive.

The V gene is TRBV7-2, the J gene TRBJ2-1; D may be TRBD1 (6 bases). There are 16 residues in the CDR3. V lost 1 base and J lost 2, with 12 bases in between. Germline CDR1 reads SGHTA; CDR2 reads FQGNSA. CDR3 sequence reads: CASSLVAGAPYNEQFF. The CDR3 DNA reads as TGTGCCAGCAGCTTAGTGGCAGGGGCCCCCTACAATGAGCAGTTCTTC.

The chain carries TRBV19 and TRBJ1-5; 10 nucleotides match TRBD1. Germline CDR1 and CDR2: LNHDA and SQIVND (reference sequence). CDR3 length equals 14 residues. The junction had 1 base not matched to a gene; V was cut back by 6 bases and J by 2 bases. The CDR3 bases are TGTGCCAGTAGCGGGACAGGGGGCAATCAGCCCCAGCATTTT. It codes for CASSGTGGNQPQHF.

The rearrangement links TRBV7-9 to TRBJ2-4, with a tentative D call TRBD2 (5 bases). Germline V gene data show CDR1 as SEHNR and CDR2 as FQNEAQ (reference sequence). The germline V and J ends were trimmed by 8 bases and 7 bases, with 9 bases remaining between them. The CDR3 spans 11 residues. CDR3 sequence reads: CASGLDNIQYF. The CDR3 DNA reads TGTGCCAGCGGACTCGACAACATTCAGTACTTC.

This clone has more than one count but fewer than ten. The CDR3 sequence: CASSEYPGQSHGYTF. The CDR3 DNA reads TGTGCCAGCAGTGAATATCCCGGACAGTCCCATGGCTACACCTTC. J is TRBJ1-2 and V is TRBV25-1, with a weak D call TRBD1 (6 bases). Trimming took off 0 bases at V and 6 bases at J, with 14 bases between the two ends. This CDR3 is built from 15 residues. CDR1 and CDR2 (germline): MGHDK, SYGVNS.

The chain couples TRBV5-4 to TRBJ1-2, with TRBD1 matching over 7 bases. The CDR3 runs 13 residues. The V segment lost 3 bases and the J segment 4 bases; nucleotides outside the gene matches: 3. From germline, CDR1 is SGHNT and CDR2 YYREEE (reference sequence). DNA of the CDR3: TGTGCCAGCAGCTCTGGGACAGTCTATGGCTACACCTTC. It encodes CASSSGTVYGYTF.